This is a list of T cell receptor beta chains from one sample in a study of shared clonotypes between healthy human individuals. Libraries were prepared by immunoSEQ multiplex PCR; TCRdb keeps only in-frame clonotypes and omits some of them. Seen here are 750,000 to 1,000,000 clones, approximately 92% observed once, and the top ten hold less than 25%. The source material was naive CD8+ T cells sorted from blood. The receptors stem from a man aged 30-40 years in good health. CDR3s include the opening cysteine and the closing phenylalanine or tryptophan. A D gene is named only where the DNA matches it firmly. The size entry is marked missing in some rows and otherwise reads once, few, many or a size class.

size	J	D	V	CDR3	DNA
.	TRBJ1-2	TRBD1	TRBV28	CASSLTGFAYGYTF	TGTGCCAGCAGTCTGACAGGGTTTGCCTATGGCTACACCTTC
.	TRBJ1-2	.	TRBV19	CASSTEGNLNYGYTF	TGTGCCAGTAGTACGGAGGGAAACCTTAACTATGGCTACACCTTC
.	TRBJ2-7	.	TRBV5-1	CASSLGLHYEQYF	TGCGCCAGCAGTCTAGGGCTCCACTACGAGCAGTACTTC
.	TRBJ2-3	.	TRBV7-9	CASSSPGRGRTDTQYF	TGTGCCAGCAGCAGCCCGGGACGCGGCCGCACAGATACGCAGTATTTT
.	TRBJ2-2	.	TRBV25-1	CASSGVAANTGELFF	TGTGCCAGCAGTGGAGTCGCGGCGAACACCGGGGAGCTGTTTTTT
.	TRBJ2-7	.	TRBV7-8	CASSFNTEQYF	TGTGCCAGCAGCTTTAATACCGAGCAGTACTTC
.	TRBJ1-4	.	TRBV4-1	CASSQVTVEKLFF	TGCGCCAGCAGCCAAGTAACAGTAGAAAAACTGTTTTTT
.	TRBJ2-7	.	TRBV7-9	CASSWGINEQYF	TGTGCCAGCAGCTGGGGGATCAACGAGCAGTACTTC
.	TRBJ2-1	.	TRBV13	CASSSTPSSYNEQFF	TGTGCCAGCAGCTCCACTCCCAGCTCCTACAATGAGCAGTTCTTC
.	TRBJ1-4	.	TRBV7-9	CASSLYVTGNEKLFF	TGTGCCAGCAGCTTATACGTTACGGGGAATGAAAAACTGTTTTTT
.	TRBJ2-1	.	TRBV7-8	CASDWMNNEQFF	TGTGCCAGCGATTGGATGAACAATGAGCAGTTCTTC
.	TRBJ2-3	TRBD2	TRBV27	CASSSRGEGRDTQYF	TGTGCCAGCAGTTCGCGCGGGGAGGGGAGAGATACGCAGTATTTT
.	TRBJ2-5	.	TRBV21-1	CASSKEREDRDIRETQYF	TGTGCCAGCAGCAAAGAGAGAGAAGACAGGGACATTAGGGAGACCCAGTACTTC
.	TRBJ2-3	TRBD1	TRBV15	CATSRDQYTDRTGRADTQYF	TGTGCCACCAGCAGAGACCAATATACTGACCGGACAGGGCGCGCAGATACGCAGTATTTT
.	TRBJ2-7	.	TRBV6-5	CASSYGQGLNYEQYF	TGTGCCAGCAGTTACGGGCAGGGGCTAAACTACGAGCAGTACTTC
.	TRBJ2-7	TRBD1	TRBV9	CASSSTGLDEQYF	TGTGCCAGCAGCTCGACAGGGCTGGATGAGCAGTACTTC
.	TRBJ2-7	.	TRBV6-5	CASSYVRERFYEQYF	TGTGCCAGCAGTTACGTACGGGAAAGGTTCTACGAGCAGTACTTC
.	TRBJ2-1	TRBD2	TRBV11-1	CASSLLVWEGPKTDEQFF	TGTGCCAGCAGCTTACTTGTGTGGGAGGGCCCCAAGACTGATGAGCAGTTCTTC
.	TRBJ2-1	.	TRBV29-1	CSVRQGGNEQFF	TGCAGCGTTCGGCAGGGGGGCAATGAGCAGTTCTTC
.	TRBJ1-2	TRBD1	TRBV27	CASSSNTAGQGTNGYTF	TGTGCCAGCAGTTCAAATACAGCGGGACAGGGGACGAATGGCTACACCTTC
.	TRBJ2-2	.	TRBV28	CASSLFIGTGELFF	TGTGCCAGCAGTTTATTTATCGGGACCGGGGAGCTGTTTTTT
.	TRBJ2-2	TRBD2	TRBV7-9	CASSLIQRENTGELFF	TGTGCCAGCAGCTTGATACAGCGGGAGAACACCGGGGAGCTGTTTTTT
.	TRBJ2-7	TRBD2	TRBV18	CASSPRAGAVHEQYF	TGTGCCAGCTCACCTAGGGCGGGAGCGGTACACGAGCAGTACTTC
once	TRBJ2-7	.	TRBV27	CASSLSGLVSYEQYF	TGTGCCAGCAGTTTATCGGGGCTAGTCTCCTACGAGCAGTACTTC
.	TRBJ1-4	TRBD1	TRBV30	CAWGDRPEKLFF	TGTGCCTGGGGGGACAGACCTGAAAAACTGTTTTTT
many	TRBJ2-6	.	TRBV4-3	CASSPEWSGANVLTF	TGCGCCAGCAGCCCCGAGTGGTCTGGGGCCAACGTCCTGACTTTC
.	TRBJ2-1	TRBD1	TRBV7-9	CASSLSFRGQGNNEQFF	TGTGCCAGCAGCTTATCCTTTAGGGGACAGGGGAACAATGAGCAGTTCTTC
.	TRBJ2-7	.	TRBV28	CASSLEWRGEQYF	TGTGCCAGCAGTTTAGAGTGGCGGGGCGAGCAGTACTTC
.	TRBJ1-1	.	TRBV19	CASSIAGFTEAFF	TGTGCCAGTAGTATTGCGGGGTTCACTGAAGCTTTCTTT
.	TRBJ2-2	.	TRBV6-6	CASSSGENTGELFF	TGTGCCAGCAGTTCTGGGGAAAACACCGGGGAGCTGTTTTTT
.	TRBJ1-3	.	TRBV4-3	CASSQGGTGNTIYF	TGCGCCAGCAGCCAAGGAGGTACTGGAAACACCATATATTTT
.	TRBJ1-1	.	TRBV6-5	CASSALNRMNTEAFF	TGTGCCAGCAGTGCTTTGAACCGGATGAACACTGAAGCTTTCTTT
.	TRBJ2-2	.	TRBV27	CASSTAARSGELFF	TGTGCCAGCTCGACGGCAGCACGGTCCGGGGAGCTGTTTTTT
once	TRBJ1-2	.	TRBV16	CASSLSAVDGYTF	TGTGCCAGCAGCCTATCTGCAGTCGATGGCTACACCTTC
.	TRBJ2-2	.	TRBV5-8	CASIYSGRLTGELFF	TGTGCCAGCATATACAGCGGGCGTTTGACCGGGGAGCTGTTTTTT
.	TRBJ2-7	.	TRBV27	CASSARFSYEQYF	TGTGCCAGTAGTGCCAGATTCTCCTACGAGCAGTACTTC
.	TRBJ2-1	TRBD2	TRBV9	CASSASGNEQFF	TGTGCCAGCAGCGCTAGCGGCAATGAGCAGTTCTTC
.	TRBJ2-7	.	TRBV10-3	CAISADAGYEQYF	TGTGCCATCAGTGCCGACGCAGGCTACGAGCAGTACTTC
.	TRBJ2-7	.	TRBV11-2	CASSGGSGEQYF	TGTGCCAGCAGCGGGGGATCTGGGGAGCAGTACTTC
.	TRBJ1-1	TRBD1	TRBV9	CASSVGDSLNTEAFF	TGTGCCAGCAGCGTAGGGGACAGCCTGAACACTGAAGCTTTCTTT
.	TRBJ2-7	TRBD1	TRBV7-3	CASSFTGGHEQYF	TGTGCCAGCAGCTTTACAGGGGGCCACGAGCAGTACTTC
.	TRBJ1-1	TRBD1	TRBV15	CATSRLQGADTEAFF	TGTGCCACCAGCAGACTCCAGGGGGCCGACACTGAAGCTTTCTTT
.	TRBJ2-7	.	TRBV4-1	CASSQVQGKGSEQYF	TGCGCCAGCAGCCAAGTACAGGGAAAGGGGTCCGAGCAGTACTTC
.	TRBJ1-1	.	TRBV20-1	CSARDRPFF	TGCAGTGCTAGAGATCGGCCTTTCTTT
.	TRBJ2-7	TRBD2	TRBV9	CASSESGLNSYEQYF	TGTGCCAGCAGCGAGTCGGGACTAAACTCCTACGAGCAGTACTTC
.	TRBJ2-7	TRBD1	TRBV9	CASSAGQATGQYF	TGTGCCAGCAGCGCGGGACAGGCGACGGGGCAGTACTTC
once	TRBJ2-6	TRBD2	TRBV4-1	CASSQEPTGGSGANVLTF	TGCGCCAGCAGCCAAGAACCCACGGGGGGCTCTGGGGCCAACGTCCTGACTTTC